The clone carrying this T cell receptor beta chain has only one observation. The data were taken from a study of blood T cell repertoires in COVID-19. Original processing notes: The authors estimated nucleated cell counts from reference gene primer amplification. The protocol was immunoSEQ multiplex PCR, while the TCRdb copy is restricted to in-frame clones and leaves out a portion. D and trimming come from the DNA, and the V and J calls and clone size come from that table. The table records more than 95,000 clones, approximately 81% of them present only once. The CDR3 has 14 residues. The germline gives CDR1 MNHEY, CDR2 SVGAGI. The V and J ends lost 6 bases and 3 bases, in that order; junction bases with no gene match: 5.

V is TRBV6-5 and J is TRBJ1-1; 9 bases map to TRBD1. The TCR sequence derives from a man at least 80 years old with acute or convalescent COVID-19. Sequencing input: peripheral blood. The CDR3 protein is CASRYRGRDTEAFF. The CDR3 DNA follows: TGTGCCAGCAGGTACAGGGGGCGGGACACTGAAGCTTTCTTT.